This T cell receptor (beta chain) was identified in a study of spatial heterogeneity in lung cancer (dated by TCRdb to between 2019 and 2020). Study-wide context: Donors were under 95 patients with early-stage, untreated non-small cell lung cancer from the lung TRACERx cohort. Follow-up PBMC samples were sequenced whenever available, with a median time to follow-up of around two years after resection. Beta-chain transcripts were consistently detected in greater numbers than alpha-chain transcripts, which likely reflected higher beta-chain transcript abundance. In the raw uncorrected reads, each unique combination of TCR and UMI appeared more than ten times on average. The study quantitatively compared TCR alpha and beta repertoires across multiple tumor regions, matched nontumor lung and blood in non-small cell lung cancer. Nonsynonymous mutation counts, determined by whole-exome sequencing of tumor tissue, were related to TCR repertoire features. At surgery, both alpha and beta chains were TCR-sequenced in around 240 tumor regions, fewer than 65 matched nontumor lung samples and 56 PBMC samples. What the authors observed across the whole study: Ubiquitous expanded tumor TCRs were found in blood more often at tumor resection than at routine follow-up. Confirming at a functional level the hypothesis that regional TCRs recognize regional mutations was considered to require additional single-cell paired TCR alpha and beta sequencing. Comparisons of baseline and follow-up blood repertoires included only around 14 patients.

The sample's time point label, decoded: blood at routine non-recurrence follow-up after resection. TCR sequencing used whole RNA extracted from tumor and nontumor lung tissue, or from cryopreserved PBMC samples, without cell sorting. Only patients with enough RNA available from two or more tumor regions were chosen for TCR sequencing. The method was 5' RACE. The sequencer was a NextSeq 500. In the TCR library protocol, a unique molecular identifier was attached to each TCR cDNA molecule so that PCR and sequencing errors could be corrected. In the source study's methods: TCR identification, UMI-based error correction and CDR3 extraction were performed with Decombinator tools. TCRs above a frequency of 2 per 1,000, corresponding to the top 1% of the tumor frequency distribution, were defined as expanded. Renyi diversity was computed with the R vegan package after each repertoire had been subsampled 100 times to 5,000 TCRs. CDR3 similarity networks were built from amino acid triplet string-kernel similarity, connecting CDR3s with pairwise similarity above 0.82. TCRdb took the public reads, trimmed them with fastp at Q25, ran MiXCR for clone calling and kept in-frame beta chains. Identical CDR3 protein sequences are pooled into one entry, listed with their most common genes and DNA. Here the V and J calls rest on TCRdb's processing, not on the authors' analysis. The sample has about 50,000 distinct CDR3 sequences on record, more than 6.5% of them singletons. The ten top clones hold around 35% of the sample.

This clonotype has a handful of counts. Its specific antigen is unknown. No base quality information exists; no much larger clone differs at one position. The starting material was PBMCs, obtained at follow-up. This TCR derives from a female donor with early-stage non-small cell lung cancer.

The CDR3 region reads CASSQTGDYGYTF. The bases read TGTGCCAGCAGTCAGACAGGGGACTATGGCTACACCTTC. The sequence joins TRBV7-8 to TRBJ1-2, with 8 bases matching TRBD1. At the junction V is shortened by 6 bases and J by 3 bases; bases outside the gene matches: 3. CDR1 SGHVS and CDR2 FQNEAQ were looked up in the germline V gene. CDR3 length: 13 amino acids, cysteine to phenylalanine. Only the CDR3 part of the read is kept: 39 bases, read in frame from the first base.